The clone carrying this T cell receptor beta chain was found many times. The target antigen is unknown. TCRdb re-derived calls from the reads in MiXCR, one entry per CDR3 protein. The sample has some 120,000 distinct CDR3 sequences, more than 25% seen once; the top ten hold approximately 59%. This sample is drawn from a study of T cell repertoires in cytomegalovirus infection. As for the study in general: HLA-B-restricted CMV epitopes that are well studied, plus recently identified HLA-C-restricted ones, were used by the study. Indications came from public TCR beta signatures; they pointed to CMV infection and to a matching HLA type. Study observations and caveats: People with CMV and the relevant HLA were identified by cumulative public TCR beta family frequency. Clonotypes of TCR beta that were HLA-C-restricted and CMV-specific dominated the ex vivo response.

V lost 4 bases and J lost 0, with 12 bases in between. The CDR3 totals 16 residues. This chain uses TRBV12-3 or TRBV12-4 with TRBJ2-2, with D uncertain. Sequenced here: CD8+ T cells from cultured PBMCs, sampled from culture after CMV antigen stimulation. The clonotype originates from a human donor in good health (CMV status not recorded). Some clones in this sample may be carry-over from other donors' samples. In DNA, the CDR3 is TGTGCCAGCAGTTCCCCCGGGCACGCGAACACCGGGGAGCTGTTTTTT. The encoded protein is CASSSPGHANTGELFF.